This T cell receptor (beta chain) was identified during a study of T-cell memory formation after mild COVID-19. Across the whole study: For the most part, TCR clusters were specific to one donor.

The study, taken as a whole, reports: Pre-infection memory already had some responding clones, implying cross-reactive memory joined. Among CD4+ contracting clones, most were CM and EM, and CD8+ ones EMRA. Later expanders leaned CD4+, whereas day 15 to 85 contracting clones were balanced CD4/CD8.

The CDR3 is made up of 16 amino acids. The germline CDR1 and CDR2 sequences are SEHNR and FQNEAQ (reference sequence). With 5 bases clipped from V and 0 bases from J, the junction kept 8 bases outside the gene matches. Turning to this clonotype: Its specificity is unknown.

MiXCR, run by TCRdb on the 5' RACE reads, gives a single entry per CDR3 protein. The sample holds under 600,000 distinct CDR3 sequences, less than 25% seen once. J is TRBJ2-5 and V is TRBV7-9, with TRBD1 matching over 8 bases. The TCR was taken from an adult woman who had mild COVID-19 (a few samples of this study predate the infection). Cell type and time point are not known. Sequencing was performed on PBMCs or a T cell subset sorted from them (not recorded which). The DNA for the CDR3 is TGTGCCAGCAGCCCAACCGGGACAGGTGACCAAGAGACCCAGTACTTC. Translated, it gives CASSPTGTGDQETQYF.